A selection of T cell receptor beta chains follows, all from one sample in a study of cytomegalovirus exposure and HLA in healthy donors. Using immunoSEQ multiplex PCR, the repertoire was profiled, and TCRdb retains in-frame clones only, with some absent. The table lists about 140,000 clones, roughly 88% of them singletons. Sequencing used PBMCs. These TCRs come from a woman aged 40-49 years in good health and CMV-seronegative. Both conserved end residues are part of each CDR3. D genes are given only for firm matches. Rows give clone size only sometimes, using once, few, many, or a class for an expanded clone.

j_gene,abundance,v_gene,d_gene,len,CDR3aa,CDR3nt
TRBJ2-7,NA,TRBV28,TRBD2,17,CASSLRFLAGGLGEQYF,TGTGCCAGCAGCCTTCGATTCCTAGCGGGAGGGCTGGGCGAGCAGTACTTC
TRBJ2-5,NA,TRBV5-1,TRBD1,13,CASSSGQQETQYF,TGCGCCAGCAGCTCGGGACAGCAAGAGACCCAGTACTTC
TRBJ1-5,NA,TRBV19,TRBD1,17,CASSIGVRGTDNQPQHF,TGTGCCAGTAGTATAGGGGTCAGGGGGACAGACAATCAGCCCCAGCATTTT
TRBJ2-1,once,TRBV19,NA,16,CASSIDQRSPYNEQFF,TGTGCCAGTAGTATAGACCAGCGGAGCCCCTACAATGAGCAGTTCTTC
TRBJ1-4,NA,TRBV10-3,TRBD1,15,CAISDAGTAIEKLFF,TGTGCCATCAGTGATGCCGGGACAGCTATCGAAAAACTGTTTTTT
TRBJ2-3,NA,TRBV2,NA,16,CASSEMRARGVDTQYF,TGTGCCAGCAGTGAAATGCGCGCCAGGGGAGTCGATACGCAGTATTTT
TRBJ2-7,NA,TRBV6-5,NA,14,CASSNTGGSYEQYF,TGTGCCAGCAGTAATACCGGCGGATCCTACGAGCAGTACTTC
TRBJ2-5,NA,TRBV5-8,NA,14,CASSLAGRQETQYF,TGTGCCAGCAGCTTGGCGGGAAGGCAAGAGACCCAGTACTTC
TRBJ2-7,NA,TRBV11-2,NA,15,CASSLGPSSSYEQYF,TGTGCCAGCAGCTTAGGTCCTAGTAGTAGCTACGAGCAGTACTTC
TRBJ2-1,NA,TRBV7-9,TRBD1,14,CASSLRTGYNEQFF,TGTGCCAGCAGCCTTAGGACAGGATACAATGAGCAGTTCTTC
TRBJ2-1,once,TRBV5-6,NA,17,CASSHRDILIISDEQFF,TGTGCCAGCAGCCATCGGGACATCCTTATCATAAGCGATGAGCAGTTCTTC
TRBJ2-5,NA,TRBV10-3,NA,13,CAISRERQETQYF,TGTGCCATCAGCCGGGAGCGGCAAGAGACCCAGTACTTC
TRBJ1-1,NA,TRBV6-1,TRBD1,13,CASRRQGSTEAFF,TGTGCCAGCAGGAGACAGGGGAGTACTGAAGCTTTCTTT
TRBJ2-6,NA,TRBV10-3,NA,16,CAIRRGQNSGANVLTF,TGTGCCATCAGACGAGGACAGAACTCTGGGGCCAACGTCCTGACTTTC
TRBJ2-2,NA,TRBV11-3,TRBD2,15,CASSPTSANTGELFF,TGTGCCAGCAGCCCGACTAGCGCGAACACCGGGGAGCTGTTTTTT
TRBJ2-1,NA,TRBV28,TRBD2,16,CASSPATSGDYNEQFF,TGTGCCAGCAGTCCGGCGACTAGCGGGGACTACAATGAGCAGTTCTTC
TRBJ2-2,NA,TRBV5-8,NA,15,CASSLEGFPAGELFF,TGTGCCAGCAGCTTAGAGGGATTTCCAGCCGGGGAGCTGTTTTTT
TRBJ1-4,NA,TRBV2,NA,21,CASNINSRGGVGVQEREKLFF,TGTGCCAGTAATATTAATTCCCGGGGAGGCGTCGGGGTCCAGGAGCGGGAAAAACTGTTTTTT
TRBJ2-5,NA,TRBV11-3,NA,13,CASSRTNQETQYF,TGTGCCAGCAGCCGGACAAACCAAGAGACCCAGTACTTC
TRBJ1-1,NA,TRBV7-2,NA,11,CASSPRTEAFF,TGTGCCAGCAGCCCCCGCACTGAAGCTTTCTTT
TRBJ1-3,NA,TRBV4-2,NA,15,CASSPQGSPGNTIYF,TGTGCCAGCAGCCCACAGGGCTCTCCTGGAAACACCATATATTTT
TRBJ2-7,NA,TRBV4-2,NA,15,CASSQEKGLPYEQYF,TGTGCCAGCAGCCAAGAAAAGGGACTTCCCTACGAGCAGTACTTC
TRBJ1-1,once,TRBV28,NA,14,CASSLVQMNTEAFF,TGTGCCAGCAGTCTGGTACAGATGAACACTGAAGCTTTCTTT
TRBJ2-3,NA,TRBV19,TRBD2,16,CASSMIAGGESDTQYF,TGTGCCAGTAGTATGATAGCGGGAGGGGAGTCAGATACGCAGTATTTT
TRBJ2-3,NA,TRBV5-6,NA,16,CASSNVEPASTDTQYF,TGTGCCAGCAGCAATGTGGAGCCGGCTAGCACAGATACGCAGTATTTT
TRBJ1-1,NA,TRBV5-1,TRBD1,15,CASSDLRQGNTEAFF,TGCGCCAGCAGCGACTTAAGACAGGGAAACACTGAAGCTTTCTTT
TRBJ1-6,NA,TRBV10-3,NA,12,CAIRTSNSPLHF,TGTGCCATCAGAACATCGAATTCACCCCTCCACTTT
TRBJ1-2,NA,TRBV7-2,TRBD1,16,CASSPGTGALWGGYTF,TGTGCCAGCAGCCCAGGGACAGGGGCCCTTTGGGGGGGCTACACCTTC
TRBJ1-1,NA,TRBV7-2,TRBD1,15,CASSAETGVNTEAFF,TGTGCCAGCAGCGCGGAGACAGGGGTGAACACTGAAGCTTTCTTT
TRBJ1-2,once,TRBV6-5,TRBD1,13,CASRIDRGVGYTF,TGTGCCAGCAGAATCGACAGGGGGGTTGGCTACACCTTC